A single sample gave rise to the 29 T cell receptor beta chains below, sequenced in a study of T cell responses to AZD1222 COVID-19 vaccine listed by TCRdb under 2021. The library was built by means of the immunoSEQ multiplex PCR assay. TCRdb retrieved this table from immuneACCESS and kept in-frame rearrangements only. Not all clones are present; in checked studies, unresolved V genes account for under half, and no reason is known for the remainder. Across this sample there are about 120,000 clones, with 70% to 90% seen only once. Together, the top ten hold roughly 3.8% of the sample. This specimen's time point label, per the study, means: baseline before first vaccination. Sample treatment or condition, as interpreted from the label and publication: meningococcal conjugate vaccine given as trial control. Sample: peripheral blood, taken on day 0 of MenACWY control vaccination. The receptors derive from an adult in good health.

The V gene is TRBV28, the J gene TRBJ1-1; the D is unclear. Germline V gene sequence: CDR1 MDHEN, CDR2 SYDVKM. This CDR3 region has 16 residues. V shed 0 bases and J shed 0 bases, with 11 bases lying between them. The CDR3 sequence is CASSLWSAVVNTEAFF. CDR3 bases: TGTGCCAGCAGTTTATGGAGTGCTGTAGTGAACACTGAAGCTTTCTTT.

The CDR3 nucleotides are TGTGCCAGCAGCCAGGGGACAGGGACTGCCGAGCAGTACTTC. Protein product: CASSQGTGTAEQYF. V gene TRBV3-1 (or the pseudogene TRBV3-2) combines with J gene TRBJ2-7; TRBD1 agrees at 9 bases. CDR3 length: 14 amino acids. J lost 6 bases, V lost 3 bases, and 6 bases had no gene match. Germline loops: CDR1 LGHDT, CDR2 YNNKEL (reference sequence).

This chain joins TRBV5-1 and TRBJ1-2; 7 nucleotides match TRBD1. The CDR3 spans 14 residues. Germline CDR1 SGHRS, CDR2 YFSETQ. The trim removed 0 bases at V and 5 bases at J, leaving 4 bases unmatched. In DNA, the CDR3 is TGCGCCAGCAGCTTGGTAGGGACAGCTTATGGCTACACCTTC. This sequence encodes CASSLVGTAYGYTF.

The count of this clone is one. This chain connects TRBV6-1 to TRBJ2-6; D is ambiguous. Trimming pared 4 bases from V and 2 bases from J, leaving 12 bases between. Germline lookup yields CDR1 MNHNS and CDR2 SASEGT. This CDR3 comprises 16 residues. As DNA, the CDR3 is TGTGCCAGCAGTGCCAGACCGTCCGCTGGGGCCAACGTCCTGACTTTC. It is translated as CASSARPSAGANVLTF.

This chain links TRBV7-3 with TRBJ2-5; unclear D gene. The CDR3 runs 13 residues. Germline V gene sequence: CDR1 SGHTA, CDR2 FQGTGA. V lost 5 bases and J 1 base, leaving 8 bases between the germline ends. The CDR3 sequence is CASSRHSQETQYF. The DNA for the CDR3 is TGTGCCAGCAGCCGACATAGCCAAGAGACCCAGTACTTC. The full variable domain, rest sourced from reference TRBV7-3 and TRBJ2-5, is GAGVSQTPSNKVTEKGKYVELRCDPISGHTALYWYRQSLGQGPEFLIYFQGTGAADDSGLPNDRFFAVRPEGSVSTLKIQRTERGDSAVYLCASSRHSQETQYFGPGTRLLVL.

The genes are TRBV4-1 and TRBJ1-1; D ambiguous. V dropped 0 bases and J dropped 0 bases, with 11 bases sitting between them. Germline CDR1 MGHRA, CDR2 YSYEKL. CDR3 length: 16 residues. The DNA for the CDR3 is TGCGCCAGCAGCCAAGATCCGAGGCAGGTGAACACTGAAGCTTTCTTT. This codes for CASSQDPRQVNTEAFF.

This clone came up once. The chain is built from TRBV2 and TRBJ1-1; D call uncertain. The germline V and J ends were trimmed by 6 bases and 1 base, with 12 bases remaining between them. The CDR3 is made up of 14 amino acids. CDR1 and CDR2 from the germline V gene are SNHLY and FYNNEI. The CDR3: CASREEGGNTEAFF. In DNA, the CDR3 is TGTGCCAGCAGGGAGGAGGGTGGGAACACTGAAGCTTTCTTT.

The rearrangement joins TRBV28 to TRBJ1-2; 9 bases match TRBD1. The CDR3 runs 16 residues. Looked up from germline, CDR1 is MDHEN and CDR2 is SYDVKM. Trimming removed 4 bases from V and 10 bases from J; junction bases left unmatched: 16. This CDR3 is CASSSYGTGSANYYTF. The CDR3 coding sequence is TGTGCCAGCAGTTCCTACGGGACAGGGAGCGCAAACTACTACACCTTC.

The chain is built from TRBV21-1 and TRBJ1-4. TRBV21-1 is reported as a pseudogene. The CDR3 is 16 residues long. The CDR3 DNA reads TGTGCCAGCAGCAAAGATTGCCAGACGGGAGAGGAAAAACTGTTTTTT. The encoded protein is CASSKDCQTGEEKLFF.

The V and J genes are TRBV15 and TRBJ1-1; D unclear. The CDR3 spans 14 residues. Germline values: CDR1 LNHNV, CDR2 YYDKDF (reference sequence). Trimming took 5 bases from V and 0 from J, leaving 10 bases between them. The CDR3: CATSHRTVNTEAFF. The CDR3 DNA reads TGTGCCACCAGCCATCGGACGGTGAACACTGAAGCTTTCTTT.

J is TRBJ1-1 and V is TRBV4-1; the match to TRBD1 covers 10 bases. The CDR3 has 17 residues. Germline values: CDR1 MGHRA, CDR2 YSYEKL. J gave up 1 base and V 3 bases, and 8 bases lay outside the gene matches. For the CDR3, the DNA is TGCGCCAGCAGCCACCTGGACAGGGGGGCAGGGAACACTGAAGCTTTCTTT. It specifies CASSHLDRGAGNTEAFF.

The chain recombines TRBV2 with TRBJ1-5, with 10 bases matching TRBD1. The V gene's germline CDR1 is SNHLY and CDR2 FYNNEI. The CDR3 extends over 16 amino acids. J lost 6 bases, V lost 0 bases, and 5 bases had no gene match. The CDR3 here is CASSEARGTGVQPQHF. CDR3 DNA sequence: TGTGCCAGCAGTGAAGCGCGCGGGACAGGGGTTCAGCCCCAGCATTTT.

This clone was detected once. Here the CDR3 DNA reads TGTGCCAGCAGCTACCCCGGGCGGGGGGCCACAGATACGCAGTATTTT. Protein: CASSYPGRGATDTQYF. The chain is built from TRBV5-6 and TRBJ2-3; 8 bases are shared with TRBD2. There are 16 residues in the CDR3. V shed 3 bases and J 2 bases; nucleotides not matched to a gene: 8. CDR1 and CDR2 from the germline V gene are SGHDT and YYEEEE.

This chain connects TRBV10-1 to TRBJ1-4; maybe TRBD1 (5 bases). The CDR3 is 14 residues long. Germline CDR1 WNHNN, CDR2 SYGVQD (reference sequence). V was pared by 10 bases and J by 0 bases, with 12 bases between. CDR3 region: CATGGGATNEKLFF. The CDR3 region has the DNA TGCGCCACCGGGGGGGGTGCAACTAATGAAAAACTGTTTTTT.

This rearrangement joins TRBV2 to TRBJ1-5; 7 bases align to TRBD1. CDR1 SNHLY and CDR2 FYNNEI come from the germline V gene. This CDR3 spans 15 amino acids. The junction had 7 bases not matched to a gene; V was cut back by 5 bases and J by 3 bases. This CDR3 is CASSPQGLNNQPQHF. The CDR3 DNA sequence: TGTGCCAGCAGTCCACAGGGGCTAAACAATCAGCCCCAGCATTTT.

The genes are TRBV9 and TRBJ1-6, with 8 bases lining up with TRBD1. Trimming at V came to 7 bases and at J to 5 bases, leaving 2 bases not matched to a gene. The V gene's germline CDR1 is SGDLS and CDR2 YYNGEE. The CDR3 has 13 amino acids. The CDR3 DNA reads TGTGCCAGCCAGGGACAGGATAATTCACCCCTCCACTTT. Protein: CASQGQDNSPLHF.

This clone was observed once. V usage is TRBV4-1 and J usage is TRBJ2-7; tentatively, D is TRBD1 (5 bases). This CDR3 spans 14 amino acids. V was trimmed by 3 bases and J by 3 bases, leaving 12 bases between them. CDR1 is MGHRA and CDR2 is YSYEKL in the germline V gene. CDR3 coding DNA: TGCGCCAGCAGCCAGACCCCTAGGGGCTACGAGCAGTACTTC. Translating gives CASSQTPRGYEQYF.

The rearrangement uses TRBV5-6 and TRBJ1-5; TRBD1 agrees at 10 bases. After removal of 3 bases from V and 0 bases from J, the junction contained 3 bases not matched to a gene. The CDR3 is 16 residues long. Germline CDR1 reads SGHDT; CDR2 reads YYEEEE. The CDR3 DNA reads TGTGCCAGCAGCTCTCGACAGGGGGCTAGCAATCAGCCCCAGCATTTT. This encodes CASSSRQGASNQPQHF. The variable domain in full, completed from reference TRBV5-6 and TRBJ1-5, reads DAGVTQSPTHLIKTRGQQVTLRCSPKSGHDTVSWYQQALGQGPQFIFQYYEEEERQRGNFPDRFSGHQFPNYSSELNVNALLLGDSALYLCASSSRQGASNQPQHFGDGTRLSIL.

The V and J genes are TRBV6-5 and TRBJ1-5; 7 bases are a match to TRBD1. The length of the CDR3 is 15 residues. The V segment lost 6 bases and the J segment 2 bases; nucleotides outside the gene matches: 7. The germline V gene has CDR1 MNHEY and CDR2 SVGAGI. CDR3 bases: TGTGCCAGCAGGGCCCTCGGACAGGGCAATCAGCCCCAGCATTTT. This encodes CASRALGQGNQPQHF.

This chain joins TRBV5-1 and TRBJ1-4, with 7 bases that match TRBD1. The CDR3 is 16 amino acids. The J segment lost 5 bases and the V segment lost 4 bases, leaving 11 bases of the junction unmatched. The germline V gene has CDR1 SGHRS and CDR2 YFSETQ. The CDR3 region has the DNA TGCGCCAGCAGCCCGGGACAGAGGGGCGGCAATGAAAAACTGTTTTTT. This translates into CASSPGQRGGNEKLFF.

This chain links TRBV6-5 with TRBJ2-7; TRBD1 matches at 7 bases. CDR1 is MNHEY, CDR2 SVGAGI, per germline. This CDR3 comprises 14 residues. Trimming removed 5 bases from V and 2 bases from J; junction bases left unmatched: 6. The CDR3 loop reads CASSRQGLTYEQYF. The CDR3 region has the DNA TGTGCCAGCAGTAGACAGGGCCTCACCTACGAGCAGTACTTC.

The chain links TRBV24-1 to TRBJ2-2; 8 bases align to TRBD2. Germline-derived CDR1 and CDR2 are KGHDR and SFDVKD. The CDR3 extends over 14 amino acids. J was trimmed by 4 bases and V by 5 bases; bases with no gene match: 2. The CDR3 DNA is TGTGCCACCAGTGTTAGCGGGGTCACCGGGGAGCTGTTTTTT. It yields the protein CATSVSGVTGELFF.

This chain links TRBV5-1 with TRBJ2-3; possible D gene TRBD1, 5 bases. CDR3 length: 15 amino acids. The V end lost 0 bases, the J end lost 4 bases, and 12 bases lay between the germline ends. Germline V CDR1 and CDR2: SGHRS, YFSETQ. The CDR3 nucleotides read TGCGCCAGCAGCTTGGATTTGGGGCTATCAGATACGCAGTATTTT. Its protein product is CASSLDLGLSDTQYF.

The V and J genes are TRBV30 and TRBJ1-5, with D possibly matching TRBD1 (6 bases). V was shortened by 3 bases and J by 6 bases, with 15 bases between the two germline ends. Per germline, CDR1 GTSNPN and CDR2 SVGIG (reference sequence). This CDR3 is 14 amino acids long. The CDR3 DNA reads TGTGCCTGGAGCTACTCAGGGGTCGGTCAGCCCCAGCATTTT. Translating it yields CAWSYSGVGQPQHF. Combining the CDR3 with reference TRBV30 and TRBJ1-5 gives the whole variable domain SQTIHQWPATLVQPVGSPLSLECTVEGTSNPNLYWYRQAAGRGLQLLFYSVGIGQISSEVPQNLSASRPQDRQFILSSKKLLLSDSGFYLCAWSYSGVGQPQHFGDGTRLSIL.

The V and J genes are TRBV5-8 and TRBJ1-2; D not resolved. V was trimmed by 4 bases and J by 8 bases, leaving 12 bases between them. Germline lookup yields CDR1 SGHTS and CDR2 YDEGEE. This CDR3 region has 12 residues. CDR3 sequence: CASSPPAQGYTF. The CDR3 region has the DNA TGTGCCAGCAGCCCGCCTGCGCAGGGCTACACCTTC.

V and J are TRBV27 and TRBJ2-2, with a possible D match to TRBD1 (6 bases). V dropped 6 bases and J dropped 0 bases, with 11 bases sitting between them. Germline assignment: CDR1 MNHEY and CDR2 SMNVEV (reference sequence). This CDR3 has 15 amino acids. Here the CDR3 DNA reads TGTGCCAGCAGATCTCCAGGGGCGAACACCGGGGAGCTGTTTTTT. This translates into CASRSPGANTGELFF.

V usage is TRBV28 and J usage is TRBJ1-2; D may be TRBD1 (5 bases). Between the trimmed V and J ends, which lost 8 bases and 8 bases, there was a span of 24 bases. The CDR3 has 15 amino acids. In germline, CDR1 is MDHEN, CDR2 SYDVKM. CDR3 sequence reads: CASSFRTGQGGGYTF. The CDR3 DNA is TGTGCCAGCTCCTTTCGCACGGGGCAGGGAGGAGGCTACACCTTC.

CDR3 protein: CASSLTTGSGNEQFF. The CDR3 DNA sequence: TGCGCCAGCAGCCTCACAACAGGGTCGGGGAATGAGCAGTTCTTC. The chain has TRBV5-1 and TRBJ2-1, with D tentatively TRBD1 (6 bases). The CDR3 is 15 amino acids. Trimming shortened V by 4 bases and J by 7 bases, and 18 bases separated the two germline ends. Germline assignment: CDR1 SGHRS and CDR2 YFSETQ. Full variable domain (missing parts from reference TRBV5-1 and TRBJ2-1): KAGVTQTPRYLIKTRGQQVTLSCSPISGHRSVSWYQQTPGQGLQFLFEYFSETQRNKGNFPGRFSGRQFSNSRSEMNVSTLELGDSALYLCASSLTTGSGNEQFFGPGTRLTVL.

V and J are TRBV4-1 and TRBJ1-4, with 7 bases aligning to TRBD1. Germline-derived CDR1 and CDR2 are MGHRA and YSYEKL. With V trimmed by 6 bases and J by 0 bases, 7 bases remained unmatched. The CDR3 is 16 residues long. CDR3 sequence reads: CASSRGQEPTNEKLFF. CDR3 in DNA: TGCGCCAGCAGTCGTGGACAGGAGCCAACTAATGAAAAACTGTTTTTT.